This TCR beta chain was observed in a study of beta chain features in type 1 diabetes. About this clone: The target antigen is unknown.

Study-wide results and limits: TCRB CDR3s were moderately but significantly shorter in Type 1 diabetes patients in all four CD4+ subsets.

Expressed TCRB transcripts were sequenced, since all the RNA that had been isolated was reverse transcribed. TCRdb's copy holds only in-frame clones and misses some; the assay was immunoSEQ multiplex PCR. The table lists about 60,000 clones, 59% of them singletons. CDR1 is KGHSH and CDR2 is LQKENI in the germline V gene. V dropped 2 bases and J dropped 10 bases, with 14 bases sitting between them. This CDR3 comprises 14 residues. Each of the sorted populations had a purity greater than 98%. Sequencing input: Tregs from blood. The receptor was derived from a woman under 30 in good health. This chain links TRBV18 with TRBJ1-4; D not certain. The CDR3 bases are TGTGCCAGCTCACCAGAGGGCATAGGTGGAAAACTGTTTTTT. Protein sequence: CASSPEGIGGKLFF.